This T cell receptor (beta chain) was recovered during a study of T cell repertoires in cytomegalovirus infection. TCRdb independently ran MiXCR on the reads; one entry per CDR3 protein. Among about 470,000 distinct CDR3 sequences listed, under 55% were seen once. Note on this clonotype: Its antigen is unknown.

The CDR3 contains 14 residues. CDR1 is SGHDN and CDR2 is FVKESK in the germline V gene. The V end lost 1 base, the J end lost 2 bases, and 8 bases lay between the germline ends. The sequence derives from a human donor in good health (CMV status not recorded). Some clones in this sample may be carry-over from other donors' samples. J is TRBJ2-5 and V is TRBV14; D gene unclear. Sequenced here: cultured PBMCs, sampled from culture after CMV antigen stimulation. CDR3 bases: TGTGCCAGCAGCCAAGGGCAATTACAAGAGACCCAGTACTTC. Translating gives CASSQGQLQETQYF.